This paragraph covers one T cell receptor (beta chain) sequence. These data originate in a study of CD8+ T cells in alopecia areata. Sequencing used cDNA as its template, made by extracting RNA and reverse transcribing it. The assay was immunoSEQ multiplex PCR, and TCRdb's table has in-frame clones only and misses some. The sample lists about 250,000 clones; 67% were seen once. This CDR3 region has 15 residues. Germline V CDR1 and CDR2: ENHRY, SYGVKD. The V gene end was trimmed by 4 bases and the J gene end by 6 bases; junction bases not matched to a gene: 7. The chain couples TRBV10-3 to TRBJ1-5; 9 positions match TRBD1. This sample comprised CD4+ T cells sorted from blood, obtained at week 0. The clonotype comes from a human donor with alopecia areata. The CDR3 loop is CAISGGTGGGQPQHF. In DNA, the CDR3 is TGTGCCATCAGTGGGGGAACAGGGGGCGGTCAGCCCCAGCATTTT.